A selection of T cell receptor beta chains follows, all from one sample in a study of shared clonotypes between healthy human individuals. Measured with immunoSEQ multiplex PCR; TCRdb has only the in-frame clones, and not every one. This table has roughly 2.6 million clones, about 92% appearing once. The sequencing sample was made of naive CD4+ T cells sorted from blood. These receptors came from a young man in good health. CDR3s include the opening cysteine and the closing phenylalanine or tryptophan. A D gene is named only where the DNA matches it firmly. The size entry is marked missing in some rows and otherwise reads once, few, many or a size class.

>.|TRBV7-2|TRBJ2-7|TRBD2
CASSLDGGAIEQYF
TGTGCCAGCAGCTTAGACGGGGGGGCAATCGAGCAGTACTTC
>.|TRBV21-1|TRBJ2-7|.
CASSKRPGWAYEQYF
TGTGCCAGCAGCAAACGACCAGGGTGGGCCTACGAGCAGTACTTC
>.|TRBV19|TRBJ2-1|TRBD2
CASSRRRPGLAGANEQFF
TGTGCCAGTAGTAGGCGGCGACCGGGACTAGCGGGGGCCAATGAGCAGTTCTTC
>.|TRBV30|TRBJ1-1|.
CAWSVWGGRDTEAFF
TGTGCCTGGAGTGTATGGGGGGGGCGAGACACTGAAGCTTTCTTT
>.|TRBV10-3|TRBJ1-4|.
CAINESRGNEKLFF
TGTGCCATCAATGAGTCCCGAGGGAATGAAAAACTGTTTTTT
>.|TRBV6-1|TRBJ1-6|TRBD1
CASRTGVGSPLHF
TGTGCCAGCAGGACAGGGGTCGGTTCACCCCTCCACTTT
>.|TRBV7-8|TRBJ1-1|.
CASSLDLVGAFF
TGTGCCAGCAGCTTAGATTTGGTTGGGGCTTTCTTT
>few|TRBV5-1|TRBJ2-3|.
CASSFITDTQYF
TGCGCCAGCAGCTTTATCACAGATACGCAGTATTTT
>.|TRBV18|TRBJ2-1|TRBD1
CASSPQGQGSEQFF
TGTGCCAGCTCACCACAGGGACAGGGAAGTGAGCAGTTCTTC
>.|TRBV7-2|TRBJ2-7|.
CASSPNWSAYEQYF
TGTGCCAGCAGCCCCAACTGGTCCGCCTACGAGCAGTACTTC
>.|TRBV5-6|TRBJ1-5|TRBD1
CASSLDRGYGNQPQHF
TGTGCCAGCAGCTTGGACAGGGGGTATGGCAATCAGCCCCAGCATTTT
>.|TRBV7-2|TRBJ2-3|TRBD2
CASKAGGTDTQYF
TGTGCCAGCAAGGCGGGGGGCACAGATACGCAGTATTTT
>.|TRBV4-1|TRBJ2-2|TRBD1
CASSQPPGQKNTGELFF
TGCGCCAGCAGCCAACCCCCGGGACAGAAGAACACCGGGGAGCTGTTTTTT
>.|TRBV27|TRBJ1-5|.
CASSDLRLGNQPQHF
TGTGCCAGCAGCGACTTGAGGTTGGGCAATCAGCCCCAGCATTTT
>.|TRBV5-1|TRBJ2-7|TRBD2
CASSVWTSGYEQYF
TGCGCCAGCAGCGTTTGGACTAGCGGCTACGAGCAGTACTTC
>.|TRBV19|TRBJ1-5|TRBD1
CASSTSLGQGFNQPQHF
TGTGCCAGTAGTACCTCTCTGGGACAGGGGTTCAATCAGCCCCAGCATTTT
>.|TRBV6-1|TRBJ1-2|TRBD1
CASSPTGGVFGYTF
TGTGCCAGCAGTCCTACAGGGGGCGTTTTTGGCTACACCTTC
>.|TRBV19|TRBJ1-2|.
CASSPPQGIHYGYTF
TGTGCCAGTAGTCCCCCCCAGGGGATCCACTATGGCTACACCTTC
>.|TRBV7-8|TRBJ1-6|.
CASSLGTLNVDSPLHF
TGTGCCAGCAGCCTAGGGACACTAAATGTGGATTCACCCCTCCACTTT